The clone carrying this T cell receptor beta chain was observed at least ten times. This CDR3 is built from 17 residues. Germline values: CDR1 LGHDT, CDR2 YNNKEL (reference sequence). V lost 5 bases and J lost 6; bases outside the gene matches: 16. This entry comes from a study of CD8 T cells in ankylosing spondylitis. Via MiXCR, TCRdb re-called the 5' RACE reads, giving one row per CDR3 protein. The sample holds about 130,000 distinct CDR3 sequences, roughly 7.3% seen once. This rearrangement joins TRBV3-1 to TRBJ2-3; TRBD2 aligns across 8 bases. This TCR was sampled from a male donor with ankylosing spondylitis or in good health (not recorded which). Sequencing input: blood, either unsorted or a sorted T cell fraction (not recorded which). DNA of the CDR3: TGTGCCAGCAGCTCCCTTCTCGCTAGCGGGCCCCGGGATACGCAGTATTTT. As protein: CASSSLLASGPRDTQYF.